These 25 T cell receptor beta chains came from one sample sequenced in a study of blood T cells in healthy people across ages (dated by TCRdb to about 2015). The method behind the library was 5' RACE. Sequencer: Illumina HiSeq 2500. The second PCR ran for about 7 to 11 cycles and used a J-beta primer mix along with a sample-barcoded 5' primer. TCRdb reprocessed the public reads (quality trimming at Q25 with fastp, clone calling with MiXCR) and kept in-frame beta chains. Here each entry gathers all rows of one CDR3 protein and keeps the most common genes and DNA. The sample table shows more than 750,000 distinct CDR3 sequences, and 25% to 30% are seen once. Approximately 10% of the sample is in the top ten clones. This sample was also put to use in a study of T cells of mothers and their children.

The sequencing sample was made of blood. The receptors come from a woman between 40 and 55 years old in good health.

The chain couples TRBV12-3 or TRBV12-4 to TRBJ1-1; 11 nucleotides agree with TRBD1. The ends lost 5 bases at V and 0 bases at J; junction bases unmatched: 5. The CDR3 is 16 residues long. CDR3 sequence: CASSRDRGILNTEAFF. Written as DNA, the CDR3 is TGTGCCAGCAGTAGGGACAGGGGGATATTGAACACTGAAGCTTTCTTT.

On this clonotype itself: An end of the junction does not agree with germline; a read error may underlie this. V and J are TRBV28 and TRBJ1-5; 8 bases map to TRBD1. Germline V gene data show CDR1 as MDHEN and CDR2 as SYDVKM. This CDR3 comprises 14 residues. CDR3 loop: CAGSSRDRYQPQHF. In nucleotides, the CDR3 is TGTGCCGGCAGTTCTCGGGACAGGTATCAGCCCCAGCATTTT.

This clonotype was found many times. This rearrangement joins TRBV15 to TRBJ2-7, with 13 nucleotides matching TRBD2. Germline CDR1 and CDR2: LNHNV and YYDKDF (reference sequence). The CDR3 is made up of 16 amino acids. Trimming at V came to 1 base and at J to 5 bases, leaving 5 bases not matched to a gene. CDR3 in amino acids: CATSRAGTSGVHEQYF. CDR3 bases: TGTGCCACCAGCAGAGCCGGGACTAGCGGGGTACACGAGCAGTACTTC.

This clonotype was recorded at least ten times. V usage is TRBV13 and J usage is TRBJ2-1; TRBD1 aligns across 8 bases. Losses at the gene ends were 0 bases for V and 0 bases for J; bases not matched to a gene: 4. Germline CDR1 and CDR2: PRHDT and FYEKMQ (reference sequence). The CDR3 loop spans 17 amino acids. The CDR3 region is CASSLGGQVSSYNEQFF. The DNA of the CDR3 is TGTGCCAGCAGCTTAGGGGGACAGGTCAGCTCCTACAATGAGCAGTTCTTC.

In its sample, this clonotype was seen many times. V usage is TRBV12-3 or TRBV12-4 and J usage is TRBJ2-5; the D gene could be TRBD1 or TRBD2 (6 bases each). The CDR3 totals 14 residues. Trimming removed 3 bases from V and 5 bases from J, with 13 bases in between. In DNA form, the CDR3 reads TGTGCCAGCAGTTTGTCCGTAGGGGGGGAGACCCAGTACTTC. It yields the protein CASSLSVGGETQYF.

This clonotype was recorded at least ten times. The CDR3 region is CASNLAGQGFNEQYF. The CDR3 DNA reads as TGTGCCAGCAACCTGGCCGGACAGGGTTTCAACGAGCAGTACTTC. V usage is TRBV27 and J usage is TRBJ2-7; 8 nucleotides match TRBD1. The CDR3 spans 15 residues. J gave up 5 bases and V 7 bases, and 13 bases lay outside the gene matches. From germline, CDR1 is MNHEY and CDR2 SMNVEV (reference sequence).

With respect to this clonotype: A much larger clone sits a single nucleotide away, making a read error possible. The V call is TRBV3-1, the J call TRBJ1-2, with unresolved D. The CDR3 has 14 amino acids. The germline V gene encodes CDR1 LGHDT and CDR2 YNNKEL (reference sequence). Trimming removed 5 bases at V and 8 bases at J, with 18 bases between. The CDR3 protein is CASSMDEVSRGYTF. The CDR3 DNA reads TGTGCCAGCAGCATGGACGAGGTCTCGAGGGGCTACACCTTC.

The chain is built from TRBV29-1 and TRBJ2-7; D remains unclear. The CDR3 is 11 residues long. V was shortened by 8 bases and J by 2 bases, with 10 bases between the two germline ends. From germline, CDR1 is SQVTM and CDR2 ANQGSEA. Here the CDR3 DNA reads TGCAGCACAGCTTCAGCCTACGAGCAGTACTTC. This gives the protein CSTASAYEQYF.

Ten or more counts support this clonotype. The genes are TRBV20-1 and TRBJ1-2; D possibly corresponds to TRBD1 (5 bases). The CDR3 has 14 residues. The V end was cut by 0 bases, the J end by 3 bases, with 11 bases between. Germline lookup yields CDR1 DFQATT and CDR2 SNEGSKA (reference sequence). This CDR3 is CSARDRAMDYGYTF. CDR3 in DNA: TGCAGTGCTAGAGACAGGGCCATGGACTATGGCTACACCTTC.

Of note for this clonotype: Since the CDR3 does not end with the conserved phenylalanine or tryptophan, this likely comes from a read error. The CDR3 nucleotides are TGTGCCAGCAGCTTAGCGAGCGGGGGGGCAAACGAGCAGTACTCC. It is translated as CASSLASGGANEQYS. The chain recombines TRBV7-8 with TRBJ2-5; 10 bases map to TRBD2. The assigned J gene may be wrong: the sequence end matches TRBJ2-7 better. The CDR3 extends over 15 amino acids. Germline CDR1 reads SGHVS; CDR2 reads FQNEAQ.

The chain couples TRBV5-4 to TRBJ2-3; D possibly corresponds to TRBD2 (7 bases). V lost 0 bases to trimming and J lost 6 bases, with 17 bases between them. Germline CDR1 is SGHNT and CDR2 is YYREEE (reference sequence). The CDR3 is 16 amino acids. DNA for the CDR3: TGTGCCAGCAGCTTGGTTGGGGGGGGGCCAGGGGATACGCAGTATTTT. This translates into CASSLVGGGPGDTQYF.

This clonotype came up a few times. The chain has TRBV20-1 and TRBJ2-3, with 10 positions matching TRBD2. Trimming at V came to 5 bases and at J to 2 bases, leaving 4 bases not matched to a gene. CDR1 is DFQATT, CDR2 SNEGSKA, per germline (reference sequence). This CDR3 spans 14 amino acids. CDR3 nucleotides: TGCAGTGCTCAACTAGCGGGGCTCACAGATACGCAGTATTTT. Its protein product is CSAQLAGLTDTQYF.

This clonotype was seen many times. J is TRBJ1-2 and V is TRBV5-5; D is perhaps TRBD1 (6 bases). V was cut by 4 bases and J by 4 bases, with 26 bases left in between. The germline V gene has CDR1 SGHKS and CDR2 YYEKEE (reference sequence). This CDR3 has 18 amino acids. Here the CDR3 reads CASSPGGRGRGDLYGYTF. For the CDR3, the DNA is TGTGCCAGCAGCCCCGGGGGGCGGGGCAGAGGGGACCTCTATGGCTACACCTTC.

This clonotype was observed a few times. V and J are TRBV7-8 and TRBJ2-1, with 8 bases fitting TRBD1. The ends lost 5 bases at V and 10 bases at J; junction bases unmatched: 16. Germline CDR1 and CDR2: SGHVS and FQNEAQ. This CDR3 has 16 amino acids. For the CDR3, the DNA is TGTGCCAGCAGCGTTCACGGGACAGGCATTGATTACGAGCAGTTCTTC. As protein: CASSVHGTGIDYEQFF.

In its sample, this clonotype was seen a few times. A much larger clone differs from this one at a single base, so this may be a read error. This CDR3 is missing its conserved last phenylalanine or tryptophan, likely due to a read error. The CDR3 sequence: CASSPLGGAETQYC. As DNA, the CDR3 is TGTGCCAGCAGCCCCTTGGGAGGGGCAGAGACCCAGTACTGC. The rearrangement uses TRBV6-5 and TRBJ2-5, with 7 bases matching TRBD2. Unmatched junction bases numbered 8, after V lost 6 bases and J lost 4 bases. The germline CDR1 and CDR2 sequences are MNHEY and SVGAGI. The CDR3 has 14 amino acids.

V is TRBV28 and J is TRBJ1-3; no firm D call. This CDR3 has 14 residues. V lost 6 bases to trimming and J lost 0 bases, with 9 bases between them. From germline, CDR1 is MDHEN and CDR2 SYDVKM. CDR3 region: CASRERHSGNTIYF. In DNA form, the CDR3 reads TGTGCCAGCAGAGAACGACACTCTGGAAACACCATATATTTT.

This clonotype was seen ten or more times. V gene TRBV4-3 combines with J gene TRBJ2-5; D is uncertain. This CDR3 contains 16 residues. Germline CDR1 LGHNA, CDR2 YSLEER. Trimming pared 1 base from V and 1 base from J, leaving 13 bases between. The chain's CDR3 is CASSQVLGSGQETQYF. CDR3 DNA: TGCGCCAGCAGCCAAGTGTTGGGATCGGGCCAAGAGACCCAGTACTTC.

Of note for this clonotype: Because it lacks the conserved phenylalanine or tryptophan at the end, this CDR3 is likely a read error. V gene TRBV29-1 combines with J gene TRBJ2-5; 11 bases are a match to TRBD2. The J call may be wrong; the DNA end is better matched by TRBJ2-7. The germline gives CDR1 SQVTM, CDR2 ANQGSEA. This CDR3 is built from 16 residues. The CDR3 protein is CSILKGASGRTLEQYC. CDR3 nucleotide sequence: TGCAGCATTCTAAAAGGGGCTAGCGGGAGGACCCTCGAGCAGTACTGC.

The chain combines TRBV6-5 with TRBJ1-4; D is perhaps TRBD1 (5 bases). The CDR3 sequence is 14 residues long. From germline, CDR1 is MNHEY and CDR2 SVGAGI. V lost 8 bases to trimming and J lost 0 bases, with 10 bases between them. CDR3: CASRDRATNEKLFF. DNA of the CDR3: TGTGCCAGCCGGGACCGAGCAACTAATGAAAAACTGTTTTTT.

The chain couples TRBV6-7 to TRBJ2-7; D call uncertain. TRBV6-7 is an ORF, and what it does is uncertain. The CDR3 has 13 residues. Trimming left V 4 bases short and J 5 bases short, with 12 bases between. CDR3 in DNA: TGTGCCAGCAGTTCCAACAAGATCCACGAGCAGTACTTC. Translating it yields CASSSNKIHEQYF.

Of note for this clonotype: A read error is possible here, since a much larger clone lies one base away. This chain links TRBV6-5 with TRBJ2-5, with D uncertain. There are 14 residues in the CDR3. Trimming removed 11 bases at V and 0 bases at J, with 16 bases between. Germline CDR1 reads MNHEY; CDR2 reads SVGAGI. This chain's CDR3 is CACTSTPDQETQYF. CDR3 DNA sequence: TGTGCCTGCACCTCTACCCCGGACCAAGAGACCCAGTACTTC.

This chain links TRBV7-9 with TRBJ2-5; tentatively, D is TRBD2 (6 bases). There are 16 residues in the CDR3. Per germline, CDR1 SEHNR and CDR2 FQNEAQ (reference sequence). V shed 4 bases and J shed 5 bases, with 20 bases lying between them. The CDR3 coding sequence is TGTGCCAGCAGCTCCCAGTGGGAGGCCCACCGGGAGACCCAGTACTTC. Its protein product is CASSSQWEAHRETQYF. The full variable domain, in which reference TRBV7-9 and TRBJ2-5 provide the parts outside the CDR3, is DTGVSQNPRHKITKRGQNVTFRCDPISEHNRLYWYRQTLGQGPEFLTYFQNEAQLEKSRLLSDRFSAERPKGSFSTLEIQRTEQGDSAMYLCASSSQWEAHRETQYFGPGTRLLVL.

This clonotype is a singleton in its sample. The chain joins TRBV10-3 to TRBJ1-3; D gene unclear. Between the trimmed V and J ends, which lost 3 bases and 2 bases, there was a span of 5 bases. Germline loops: CDR1 ENHRY, CDR2 SYGVKD. CDR3 length equals 13 residues. This chain's CDR3 is CAISEGPGNTIYF. The DNA of the CDR3 is TGTGCCATCAGTGAAGGCCCTGGAAACACCATATATTTT.

The rearrangement uses TRBV28 and TRBJ2-7; the D is unclear. CDR3 length: 14 residues. Trimming stripped 5 bases from V and 2 bases from J, with 13 bases between. Looked up from germline, CDR1 is MDHEN and CDR2 is SYDVKM. CDR3 bases: TGTGCCAGCAGTCCTCAGGAATTCCCCTACGAGCAGTACTTC. It codes for CASSPQEFPYEQYF.

This clonotype was seen more than once but under ten times. The chain joins TRBV5-6 to TRBJ1-4; TRBD1 is a possible D gene (5 bases). Trimming stripped 1 base from V and 8 bases from J, with 9 bases between. CDR1 and CDR2 (germline): SGHDT, YYEEEE. The CDR3 sequence is 13 residues long. The CDR3 sequence is CASSLPGFEKLFF. The CDR3 bases are TGTGCCAGCAGCTTGCCAGGGTTCGAAAAACTGTTTTTT.